The next 18 T cell receptor beta chains were all read from a single sample in a study of PD-L1 blockade in urothelial cancer. Here immunoSEQ multiplex PCR was the method, and the copy in TCRdb shows in-frame clones only, minus some. The sample yields 40,000 to 60,000 clones, about 88% seen once. The time point is: pretreatment peripheral blood. The sequenced sample was PBMCs, obtained around atezolizumab (anti-PD-L1) treatment. Receptors were obtained from a man aged 70-80 years with urothelial cancer.

J is TRBJ1-1 and V is TRBV20-1; the D is unclear. Germline V gives CDR1 DFQATT, CDR2 SNEGSKA (reference sequence). The CDR3 loop spans 11 amino acids. The CDR3 here is CQSVSGGYAFF. CDR3 in DNA: TGCCAATCCGTCAGCGGCGGGTATGCTTTCTTT.

The CDR3 region has the DNA TGCGCCAGCAGCCGGATTGACGGGGGTCCAGGGGGCCACGAGACCCAGTACTTC. Its protein is CASSRIDGGPGGHETQYF. The V gene is TRBV5-1, the J gene TRBJ2-5; 8 bases are shared with TRBD1. The CDR3 contains 18 residues. V shed 4 bases and J 5 bases; nucleotides not matched to a gene: 19. Looked up from germline, CDR1 is SGHRS and CDR2 is YFSETQ.

This chain uses TRBV28 with TRBJ2-7, with 12 nucleotides matching TRBD1. J lost 3 bases, V lost 4 bases, and 13 bases had no gene match. This CDR3 is built from 18 residues. Per the germline V gene, CDR1 is MDHEN and CDR2 is SYDVKM. The CDR3 DNA reads TGTGCCAGCAGTTGGGGACAGGGGGCTCCCACCGACTACTACGAGCAGTACTTC. Amino acid sequence: CASSWGQGAPTDYYEQYF.

The genes are TRBV30 and TRBJ1-1, with D maybe TRBD1 (5 bases). V gave up 4 bases and J gave up 1 base, with 10 bases separating them. This CDR3 is built from 13 residues. In germline, CDR1 is GTSNPN, CDR2 SVGIG (reference sequence). Written as DNA, the CDR3 is TGTGCCTGGAACCCAGGGCAGAACACTGAAGCTTTCTTT. This sequence encodes CAWNPGQNTEAFF.

The V gene is TRBV7-2, the J gene TRBJ2-1; tentatively, D is TRBD2 (6 bases). V was cut by 5 bases and J by 6 bases, with 11 bases left in between. This CDR3 contains 13 residues. Germline values: CDR1 SGHTA, CDR2 FQGNSA. CDR3 region: CASSIQRVNEQFF. Here the CDR3 DNA reads TGTGCCAGCAGCATCCAGCGGGTCAATGAGCAGTTCTTC. Filled out from reference TRBV7-2 and TRBJ2-1, the complete variable domain reads GAGVSQSPSNKVTEKGKDVELRCDPISGHTALYWYRQSLGQGLEFLIYFQGNSAPDKSGLPSDRFSAERTGGSVSTLTIQRTQQEDSAVYLCASSIQRVNEQFFGPGTRLTVL.

The V call is TRBV19, the J call TRBJ2-3; TRBD1 aligns across 7 bases. Germline V gene data show CDR1 as LNHDA and CDR2 as SQIVND (reference sequence). The CDR3 extends over 13 amino acids. The J segment lost 5 bases and the V segment lost 5 bases, leaving 4 bases of the junction unmatched. CDR3 in amino acids: CASSLDRRDTQYF. As DNA, the CDR3 is TGTGCCAGTAGTTTGGACAGGCGAGATACGCAGTATTTT. The entire variable domain, with the rest obtained from reference TRBV19 and TRBJ2-3, is as follows: DGGITQSPKYLFRKEGQNVTLSCEQNLNHDAMYWYRQDPGQGLRLIYYSQIVNDFQKGDIAEGYSVSREKKESFPLTVTSAQKNPTAFYLCASSLDRRDTQYFGPGTRLTVL.

This chain joins TRBV7-2 and TRBJ1-4; D possibly corresponds to TRBD1 (5 bases). The CDR3 extends over 16 amino acids. The germline CDR1 and CDR2 sequences are SGHTA and FQGNSA. The V end lost 4 bases, the J end lost 7 bases, and 19 bases lay between the germline ends. CDR3 protein: CASSSGVGGNGEKLFF. DNA of the CDR3: TGTGCCAGCAGCTCCGGCGTTGGGGGGAACGGTGAAAAACTGTTTTTT. The entire variable domain, with the rest obtained from reference TRBV7-2 and TRBJ1-4, is as follows: GAGVSQSPSNKVTEKGKDVELRCDPISGHTALYWYRQSLGQGLEFLIYFQGNSAPDKSGLPSDRFSAERTGGSVSTLTIQRTQQEDSAVYLCASSSGVGGNGEKLFFGSGTQLSVL.

V and J are TRBV28 and TRBJ1-2; D is uncertain. Germline values: CDR1 MDHEN, CDR2 SYDVKM. This CDR3 spans 14 amino acids. V was pared by 2 bases and J by 6 bases, with 13 bases between. The CDR3: CASSLLGFVHGYTF. As DNA, the CDR3 is TGTGCCAGCAGTTTACTAGGTTTCGTCCATGGCTACACCTTC.

The CDR3 coding sequence is TGTGCCTGGAACAGGGACAGGGGAACTAATGAAAAACTGTTTTTT. This codes for CAWNRDRGTNEKLFF. The rearrangement uses TRBV30 and TRBJ1-4; 10 bases are shared with TRBD1. The CDR3 covers 15 residues. CDR1 and CDR2 from the germline V gene are GTSNPN and SVGIG (reference sequence). The trim removed 4 bases at V and 1 base at J, leaving 3 bases unmatched.

This clone came up once. V and J are TRBV9 and TRBJ2-2; tentative D call: TRBD1 (6 bases). Per germline, CDR1 SGDLS and CDR2 YYNGEE. With 5 bases removed from V and 0 bases from J, the gap between germline ends came to 14 bases. CDR3 length equals 16 residues. The CDR3 region is CASSFQGTSNTGELFF. CDR3 DNA sequence: TGTGCCAGCAGTTTCCAGGGGACCTCGAACACCGGGGAGCTGTTTTTT. The entire variable domain, with the rest obtained from reference TRBV9 and TRBJ2-2, is as follows: DSGVTQTPKHLITATGQRVTLRCSPRSGDLSVYWYQQSLDQGLQFLIQYYNGEERAKGNILERFSAQQFPDLHSELNLSSLELGDSALYFCASSFQGTSNTGELFFGEGSRLTVL.

This clone is a singleton in its sample. CDR3 region: CASSQAPGQGAIGSPLHF. The CDR3 nucleotides read TGCGCCAGCAGCCAAGCTCCGGGACAGGGGGCAATTGGTTCACCCCTCCACTTT. The V call is TRBV4-1, the J call TRBJ1-6; TRBD1 aligns across 12 bases. Germline V gene data show CDR1 as MGHRA and CDR2 as YSYEKL. This CDR3 has 18 amino acids. V was clipped by 1 base and J by 9 bases; unmatched bases: 10.

The gene calls are TRBV4-3 and TRBJ1-2; D remains ambiguous. The CDR3 is 15 amino acids. The V gene lost 4 bases and the J gene lost 2 bases, with 14 bases spanning the gap. Germline V gene data show CDR1 as LGHNA and CDR2 as YSLEER. CDR3 bases: TGCGCCAGCAGCCCTGAATGGGCGGGAAACTATGGCTACACCTTC. This translates into CASSPEWAGNYGYTF.

The chain is built from TRBV7-9 and TRBJ1-2; perhaps TRBD1 as D (5 bases). Trimming removed 2 bases from V and 5 bases from J, with 9 bases in between. This CDR3 spans 13 amino acids. Germline loops: CDR1 SEHNR, CDR2 FQNEAQ (reference sequence). The CDR3 spells CASSLNQGYGYTF. The CDR3 DNA sequence: TGTGCCAGCAGCTTAAATCAGGGTTATGGCTACACCTTC.

This chain uses TRBV7-2 with TRBJ2-5; 8 bases are a match to TRBD2. V lost 5 bases to trimming and J lost 2 bases; unmatched junction nucleotides: 1. Germline V gene data show CDR1 as SGHTA and CDR2 as FQGNSA. This CDR3 comprises 13 residues. The CDR3 coding sequence is TGTGCCAGCAGCGGACTAGCACAAGAGACCCAGTACTTC. As protein: CASSGLAQETQYF.

The rearrangement joins TRBV6-1 to TRBJ1-1; D perhaps matches TRBD1 (5 bases). The germline gives CDR1 MNHNS, CDR2 SASEGT. This CDR3 region has 14 residues. The V gene lost 5 bases and the J gene lost 1 base, with 11 bases spanning the gap. This CDR3 reads CASSPQGGNTEAFF. The CDR3 nucleotides are TGTGCCAGCAGTCCCCAGGGCGGGAACACTGAAGCTTTCTTT.

This rearrangement joins TRBV7-8 to TRBJ1-1; D gene uncertain. V was shortened by 4 bases and J by 0 bases, with 9 bases between the two germline ends. The CDR3 runs to 14 residues. From germline, CDR1 is SGHVS and CDR2 FQNEAQ. The CDR3 reads CASSSLTVNTEAFF. The CDR3 nucleotides are TGTGCCAGCAGCTCCCTCACAGTGAACACTGAAGCTTTCTTT.

In its sample, this clone was seen once. V gene TRBV11-2 combines with J gene TRBJ2-5, with a tentative D call TRBD2 (6 bases). CDR3 length: 12 amino acids. Germline assignment: CDR1 SGHAT and CDR2 FQNNGV. Between the trimmed V and J ends, which lost 7 bases and 5 bases, there was a span of 11 bases. The CDR3 protein is CASNFGGETQYF. CDR3 sequence (DNA): TGTGCCAGCAACTTTGGAGGGGAGACCCAGTACTTC.

V is TRBV7-3 and J is TRBJ1-1; 7 bases match TRBD1. This CDR3 region has 15 residues. The germline gives CDR1 SGHTA, CDR2 FQGTGA. J lost 4 bases, V lost 5 bases, and 10 bases had no gene match. The CDR3 protein is CASSLSSTGSTEAFF. DNA of the CDR3: TGTGCCAGCAGCCTCTCCTCGACAGGGAGCACTGAAGCTTTCTTT.